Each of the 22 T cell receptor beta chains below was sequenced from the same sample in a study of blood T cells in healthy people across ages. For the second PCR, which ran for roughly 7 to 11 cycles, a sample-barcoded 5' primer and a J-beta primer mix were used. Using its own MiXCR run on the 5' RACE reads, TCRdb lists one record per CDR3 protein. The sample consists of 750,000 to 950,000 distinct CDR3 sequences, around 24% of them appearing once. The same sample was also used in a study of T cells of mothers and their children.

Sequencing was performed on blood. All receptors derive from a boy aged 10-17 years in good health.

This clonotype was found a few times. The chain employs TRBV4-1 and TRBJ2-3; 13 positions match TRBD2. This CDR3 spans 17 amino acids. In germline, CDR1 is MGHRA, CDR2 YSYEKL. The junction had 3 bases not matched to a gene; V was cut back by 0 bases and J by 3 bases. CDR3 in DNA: TGCGCCAGCAGCCAAGAGACTAGCGGGGGGTTAACAGATACGCAGTATTTT. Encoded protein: CASSQETSGGLTDTQYF.

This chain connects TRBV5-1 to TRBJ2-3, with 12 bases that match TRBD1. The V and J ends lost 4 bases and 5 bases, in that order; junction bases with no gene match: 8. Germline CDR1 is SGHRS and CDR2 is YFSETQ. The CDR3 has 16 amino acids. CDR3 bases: TGCGCCAGCAGCCGGGGACAGGGGGCGGGAGGAGATACGCAGTATTTT. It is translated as CASSRGQGAGGDTQYF. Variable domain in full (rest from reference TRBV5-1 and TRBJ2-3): KAGVTQTPRYLIKTRGQQVTLSCSPISGHRSVSWYQQTPGQGLQFLFEYFSETQRNKGNFPGRFSGRQFSNSRSEMNVSTLELGDSALYLCASSRGQGAGGDTQYFGPGTRLTVL.

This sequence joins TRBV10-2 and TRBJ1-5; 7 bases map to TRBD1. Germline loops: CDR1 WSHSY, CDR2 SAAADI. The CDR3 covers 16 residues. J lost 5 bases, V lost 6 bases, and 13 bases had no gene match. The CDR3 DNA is TGCGCCAGCAGGGCGACAGGGCCGGGGGCGGATCAGCCCCAGCATTTT. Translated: CASRATGPGADQPQHF.

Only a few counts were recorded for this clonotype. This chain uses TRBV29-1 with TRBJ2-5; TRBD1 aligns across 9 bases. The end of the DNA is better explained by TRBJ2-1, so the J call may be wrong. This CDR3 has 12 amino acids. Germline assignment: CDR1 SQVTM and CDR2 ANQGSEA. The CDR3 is CSALRQGVEQFF. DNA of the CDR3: TGCAGCGCCCTGAGACAGGGGGTTGAGCAGTTCTTC.

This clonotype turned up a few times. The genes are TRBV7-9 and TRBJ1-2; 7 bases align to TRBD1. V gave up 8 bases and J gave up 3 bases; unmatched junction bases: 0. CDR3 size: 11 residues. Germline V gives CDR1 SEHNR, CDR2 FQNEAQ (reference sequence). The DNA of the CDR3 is TGTGCCAGCCAGGGGGACTATGGCTACACCTTC. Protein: CASQGDYGYTF.

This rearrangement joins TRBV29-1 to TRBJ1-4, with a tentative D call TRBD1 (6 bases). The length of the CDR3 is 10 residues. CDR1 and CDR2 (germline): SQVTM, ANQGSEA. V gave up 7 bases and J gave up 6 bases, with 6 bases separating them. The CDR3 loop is CSAGDEKLFF. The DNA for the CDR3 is TGCAGCGCAGGGGATGAAAAACTGTTTTTT.

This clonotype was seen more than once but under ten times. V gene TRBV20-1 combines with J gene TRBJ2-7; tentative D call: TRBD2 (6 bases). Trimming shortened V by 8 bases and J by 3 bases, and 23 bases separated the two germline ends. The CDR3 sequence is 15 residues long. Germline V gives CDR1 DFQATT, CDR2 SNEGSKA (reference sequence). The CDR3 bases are TGCAGTACTATGGGGGGATTTGGGGAGGTCTACGAGCAGTACTTC. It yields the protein CSTMGGFGEVYEQYF.

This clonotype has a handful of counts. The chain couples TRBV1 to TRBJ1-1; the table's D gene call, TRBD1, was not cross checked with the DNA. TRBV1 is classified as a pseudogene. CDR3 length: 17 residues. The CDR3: CTSSHPDRDVHRAEAFF. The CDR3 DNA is TGCACCAGCAGCCATCCAGACAGGGATGTACATAGGGCTGAAGCTTTCTTT.

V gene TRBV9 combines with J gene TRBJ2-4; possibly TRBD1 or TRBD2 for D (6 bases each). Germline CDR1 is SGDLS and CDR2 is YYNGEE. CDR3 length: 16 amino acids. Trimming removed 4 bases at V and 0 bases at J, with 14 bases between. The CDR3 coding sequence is TGTGCCAGCAGCTCCGAGGGGGGTCTAGCCAAAAACATTCAGTACTTC. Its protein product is CASSSEGGLAKNIQYF.

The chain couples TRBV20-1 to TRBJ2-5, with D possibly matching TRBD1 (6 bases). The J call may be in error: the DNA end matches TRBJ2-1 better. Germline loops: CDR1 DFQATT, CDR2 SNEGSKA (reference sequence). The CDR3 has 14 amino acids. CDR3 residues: CSARDDRPDNEQFF. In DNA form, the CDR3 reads TGCAGTGCTAGAGACGACAGGCCGGACAATGAGCAGTTCTTC.

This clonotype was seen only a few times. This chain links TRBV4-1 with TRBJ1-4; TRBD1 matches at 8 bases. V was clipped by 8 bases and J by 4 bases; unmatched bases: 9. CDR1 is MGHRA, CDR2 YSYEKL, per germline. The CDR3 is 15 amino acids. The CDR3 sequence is CASQLTRGLNEKLFF. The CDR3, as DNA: TGCGCCAGCCAACTGACCAGGGGGCTTAATGAAAAACTGTTTTTT.

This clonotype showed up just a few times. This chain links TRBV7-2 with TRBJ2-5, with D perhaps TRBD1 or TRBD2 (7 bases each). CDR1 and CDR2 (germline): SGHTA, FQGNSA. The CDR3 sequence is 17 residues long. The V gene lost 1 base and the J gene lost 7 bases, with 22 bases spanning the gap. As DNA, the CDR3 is TGTGCCAGCAGCTTAGAGACTAGCAGGGGGTCTAGGGCGACCCAGTACTTC. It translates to CASSLETSRGSRATQYF.

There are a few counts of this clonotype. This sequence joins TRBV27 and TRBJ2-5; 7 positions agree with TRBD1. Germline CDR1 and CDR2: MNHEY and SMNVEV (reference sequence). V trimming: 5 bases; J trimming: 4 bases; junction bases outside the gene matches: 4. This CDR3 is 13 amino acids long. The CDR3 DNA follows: TGTGCCAGCAGTGGATACAGGGGAGAGACCCAGTACTTC. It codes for CASSGYRGETQYF.

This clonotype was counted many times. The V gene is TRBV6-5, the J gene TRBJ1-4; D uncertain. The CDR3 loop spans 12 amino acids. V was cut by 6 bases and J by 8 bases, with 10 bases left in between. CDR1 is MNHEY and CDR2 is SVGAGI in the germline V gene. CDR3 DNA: TGTGCCAGCAGGGCGGGTGGCGAAAAACTGTTTTTT. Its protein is CASRAGGEKLFF.

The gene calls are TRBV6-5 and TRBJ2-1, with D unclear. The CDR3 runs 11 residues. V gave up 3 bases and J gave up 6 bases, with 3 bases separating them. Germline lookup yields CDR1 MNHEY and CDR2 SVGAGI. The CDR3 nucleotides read TGTGCCAGCAGTTATTTCAATGAGCAGTTCTTC. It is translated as CASSYFNEQFF.

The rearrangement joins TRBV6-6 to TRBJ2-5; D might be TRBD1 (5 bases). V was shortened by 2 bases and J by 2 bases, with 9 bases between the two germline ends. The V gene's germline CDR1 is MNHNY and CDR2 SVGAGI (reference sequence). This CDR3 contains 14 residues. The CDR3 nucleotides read TGTGCCAGCAGTTACAGGCAGGGACAAGAGACCCAGTACTTC. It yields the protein CASSYRQGQETQYF.

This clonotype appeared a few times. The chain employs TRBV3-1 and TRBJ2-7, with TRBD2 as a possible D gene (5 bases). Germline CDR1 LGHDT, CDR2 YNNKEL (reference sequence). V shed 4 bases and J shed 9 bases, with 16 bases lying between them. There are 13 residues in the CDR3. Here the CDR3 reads CASSLQMGSGQYF. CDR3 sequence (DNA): TGTGCCAGCAGCCTTCAGATGGGCAGCGGGCAGTACTTC.

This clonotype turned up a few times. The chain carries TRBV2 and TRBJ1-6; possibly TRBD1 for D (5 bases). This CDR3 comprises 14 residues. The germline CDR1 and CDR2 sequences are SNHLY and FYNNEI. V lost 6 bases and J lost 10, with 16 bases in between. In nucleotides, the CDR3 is TGTGCCAGCAGGGCGACAGAAGGAGGCTCACCCCTCCACTTT. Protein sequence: CASRATEGGSPLHF.

The CDR3 spells CASRGEGVASYEQYF. As DNA, the CDR3 is TGTGCCAGCAGAGGGGAAGGGGTCGCCTCCTACGAGCAGTACTTC. V usage is TRBV7-9 and J usage is TRBJ2-7; D perhaps matches TRBD1 (5 bases). The germline CDR1 and CDR2 sequences are SEHNR and FQNEAQ (reference sequence). The V and J ends lost 6 bases and 0 bases respectively, with 15 bases between them. The CDR3 is 15 amino acids.

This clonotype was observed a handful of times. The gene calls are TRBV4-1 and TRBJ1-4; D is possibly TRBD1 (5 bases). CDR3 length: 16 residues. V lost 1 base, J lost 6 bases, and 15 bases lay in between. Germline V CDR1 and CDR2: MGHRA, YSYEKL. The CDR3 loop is CASSQGWGSNHEKLFF. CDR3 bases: TGCGCCAGCAGCCAAGGGTGGGGCAGCAACCATGAAAAACTGTTTTTT.

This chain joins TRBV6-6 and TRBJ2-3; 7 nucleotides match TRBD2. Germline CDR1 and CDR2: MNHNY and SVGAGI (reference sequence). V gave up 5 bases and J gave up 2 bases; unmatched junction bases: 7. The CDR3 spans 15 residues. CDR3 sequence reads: CASSGDYGSTDTQYF. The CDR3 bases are TGTGCCAGCAGTGGGGACTACGGTTCCACAGATACGCAGTATTTT.

DNA of the CDR3: TGCGCCAGCAGCTCGGGGACTATGCTAGGGGAGCAGTTCTTC. As protein: CASSSGTMLGEQFF. The chain recombines TRBV5-1 with TRBJ2-1; 7 bases match TRBD2. CDR1 is SGHRS and CDR2 is YFSETQ in the germline V gene. CDR3 length: 14 residues. V lost 3 bases, J lost 10 bases, and 10 bases stayed unmatched.